The text below deals with one T cell receptor (beta chain). This clone was counted at least ten times. What antigen it recognizes has not been identified. It has no much larger one-base neighbor in the sample; base qualities were not kept. Mismatch repair deficiency in every enrolled patient was established by polymerase chain reaction or immunohistochemistry. A few patients who responded to pembrolizumab therapy underwent TCR sequencing. The phase II trial prospectively tested pembrolizumab PD-1 blockade in advanced mismatch repair-deficient cancers regardless of tissue of origin. Peripheral blood T cell samples were collected serially, before PD-1 blockade began and at several time points afterward. Blood sampling time points were reported as weeks after the first dose of pembrolizumab. These data originate in a study of PD-1 blockade in mismatch repair-deficient tumors (dated by TCRdb to 2016 to 2017). About the study as a whole: Between September 2013 and 2016, the trial enrolled fewer than 95 consecutive patients with 12 mismatch repair-deficient cancer types, every one of whom had been previously treated and was progressing. Tumor-associated T cell clones were tracked in the peripheral blood of patients responding to PD-1 blockade by deep sequencing of TCR CDR3 regions. What the study reported, not specific to this receptor: After pembrolizumab, tumor-resident clones, which were often undetectable in blood before treatment, expanded rapidly and then contracted, generally ahead of radiologic responses.

Libraries were prepared through the immunoSEQ multiplex PCR assay. Held by TCRdb, this immuneACCESS table contains in-frame sequences only and omits some clones. Under half of the omission traces to an unresolved V gene where checked; the cause of the rest is unknown. This sample is represented by about 130,000 clones; about 90% of them were singletons. Of the sample, about 12% falls within the top ten clones. The CDR3 spans 15 residues, from the cysteine through the phenylalanine. CDR3 DNA only is kept here, 45 bases in frame from base 1. V loses 3 bases at its end and J loses 5 bases; junction bases beyond the gene matches: 9. The germline V gene yields MDHEN for CDR1 and SYDVKM for CDR2.

The V and J segments used are TRBV28 and TRBJ2-5; 7 middle bases align to TRBD2. Source: peripheral blood, taken 72 weeks after starting pembrolizumab. The receptor's source is an adult with mismatch repair-deficient cancer. The CDR3 in this case is CASSFTSDPPETQYF. The DNA reads TGTGCCAGCAGTTTCACTAGCGATCCCCCGGAGACCCAGTACTTC.